This TCR beta chain was recorded in a study of OX40 agonist ivuxolimab in advanced cancers. The protocol was immunoSEQ multiplex PCR, while the TCRdb copy is restricted to in-frame clones and leaves out a portion. The sample records approximately 130,000 clones, 85% to 95% being singletons. V shed 7 bases and J shed 6 bases, with 16 bases lying between them. Germline CDR1 and CDR2: SGHTA and FQGNSA. The CDR3 runs 14 residues. The sample was CD4+ or CD8+ T cells sorted from blood, taken in a trial of the OX40 agonist ivuxolimab. V gene TRBV7-2 combines with J gene TRBJ2-1, with D possibly TRBD1 on 6 matching bases. The TCR sequence derives from an adult with an advanced solid tumor such as melanoma, head and neck, liver or kidney cancer. The CDR3 is CASISGTLFNEQFF. The CDR3 region has the DNA TGTGCCAGCATTTCCGGGACACTTTTCAATGAGCAGTTCTTC.